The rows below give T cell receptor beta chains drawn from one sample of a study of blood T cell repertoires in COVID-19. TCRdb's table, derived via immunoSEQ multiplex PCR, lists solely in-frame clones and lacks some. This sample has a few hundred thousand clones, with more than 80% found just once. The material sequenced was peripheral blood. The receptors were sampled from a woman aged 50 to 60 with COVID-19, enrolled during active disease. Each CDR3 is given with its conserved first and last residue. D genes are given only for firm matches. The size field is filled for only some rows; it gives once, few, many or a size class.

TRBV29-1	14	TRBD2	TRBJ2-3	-	TGCAGCGTTGAGGGCGGGAGGGGGGCAGATACGCAGTATTTT	CSVEGGRGADTQYF
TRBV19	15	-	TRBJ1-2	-	TGTGCCAGTAGGACTACCGGGGGGACTAACTATGGCTACACCTTC	CASRTTGGTNYGYTF
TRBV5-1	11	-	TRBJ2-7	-	TGCGCCAGCAGCTTGATATACGAGCAGTACTTC	CASSLIYEQYF
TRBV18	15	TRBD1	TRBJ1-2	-	TGTGCCAGCTCACCACCGGGACAGAGAAGCTATGGCTACACCTTC	CASSPPGQRSYGYTF
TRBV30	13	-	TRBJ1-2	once	TGTGCCTGGAGCTCGCAGGGTTATGGCGGCTACACCTTC	CAWSSQGYGGYTF
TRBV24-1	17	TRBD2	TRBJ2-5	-	TGTGCCACCAGTGACGGGGGGTCTAGCGGAAGCCAAGAGACCCAGTACTTC	CATSDGGSSGSQETQYF
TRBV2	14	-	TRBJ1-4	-	TGTGCCAGCAGCCGAGGAGGGTTGAGGGAAAAACTGTTTTTT	CASSRGGLREKLFF
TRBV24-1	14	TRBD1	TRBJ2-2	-	TGTGCCACCAGCGGGACAGGAGTCACCGGGGAGCTGTTTTTT	CATSGTGVTGELFF
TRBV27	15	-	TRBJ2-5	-	TGTGCCAGCAGTTTATCGCAGAGGGGGTGGGAGACCCAGTACTTC	CASSLSQRGWETQYF
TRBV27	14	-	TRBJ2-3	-	TGTGCCAGCAGTCTACCCTCGGGCACAGATACGCAGTATTTT	CASSLPSGTDTQYF
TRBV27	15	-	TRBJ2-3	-	TGTGCCAGCAGTCCAGGAAATCCTAGCACAGATACGCAGTATTTT	CASSPGNPSTDTQYF
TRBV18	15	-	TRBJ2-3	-	TGTGCCAGCTCACCACCAGGGGTGAATACAGATACGCAGTATTTT	CASSPPGVNTDTQYF
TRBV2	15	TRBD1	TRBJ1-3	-	TGTGCCAGCAGTGATCAGGGGGCATTGGGAAACACCATATATTTT	CASSDQGALGNTIYF
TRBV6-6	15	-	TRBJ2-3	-	TGTGCCAGCAGTGTCTCAGGGATCGGCACAGATACGCAGTATTTT	CASSVSGIGTDTQYF
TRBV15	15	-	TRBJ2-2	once	TGTGCCACCAGCAGGCGGCAGATGAACACCGGGGAGCTGTTTTTT	CATSRRQMNTGELFF
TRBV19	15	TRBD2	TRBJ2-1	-	TGTGCCAGTAGTTCGCACCCGGGACTATCTAATGGGCAGTTCTTC	CASSSHPGLSNGQFF
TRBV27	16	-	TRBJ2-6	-	TGTGCCAGCAGTTTATGGGCCGTGTCTGGGGCCAACGTCCTGACTTTC	CASSLWAVSGANVLTF
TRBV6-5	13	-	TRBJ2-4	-	TGTGCCAGCAGTTACCTCCTATCAGGGGCTAGGTACTTC	CASSYLLSGARYF
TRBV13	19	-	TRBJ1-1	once	TGTGCCAGCAGCTTCGAGTTGGACAGTTCGATAGGTTTGAACACTGAAGCTTTCTTT	CASSFELDSSIGLNTEAFF
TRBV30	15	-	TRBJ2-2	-	TGTGCCTGGAGTAATCTAGGGGGGAACACCGGGGAGCTGTTTTTT	CAWSNLGGNTGELFF
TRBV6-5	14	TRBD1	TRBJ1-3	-	TGTGCCAGCAGACAGGGGGCGGCTGGAAACACCATATATTTT	CASRQGAAGNTIYF
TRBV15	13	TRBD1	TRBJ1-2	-	TGTGCCACCAGCAGGAACACAGGGGAAGGCTACACCTTC	CATSRNTGEGYTF
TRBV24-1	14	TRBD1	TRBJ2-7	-	TGTGCCACCAGCCCGGGACAGGGGTCATCAGTGCAGTACTTC	CATSPGQGSSVQYF
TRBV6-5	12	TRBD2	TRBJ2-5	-	TGTGCCACAGGGAGGGCCCAAGAGACCCAGTACTTC	CATGRAQETQYF
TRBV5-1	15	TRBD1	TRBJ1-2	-	TGCGCCAGCAGCCCCTGGACAGGGAGAAACTATGGCTACACCTTC	CASSPWTGRNYGYTF
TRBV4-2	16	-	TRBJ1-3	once	TGTGCCAGCAGCCAAGATTACAGAGCTCCTGGAAACACCATATATTTT	CASSQDYRAPGNTIYF
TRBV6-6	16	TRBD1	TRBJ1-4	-	TGTGCCAGCTCCAAGCCCAAGGGACAGACTAATGAAAAACTGTTTTTT	CASSKPKGQTNEKLFF
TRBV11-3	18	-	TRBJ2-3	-	TGTGCCAGCAGCCCGCGCGTAGGGAGTGGGGGGAGCACAGATACGCAGTATTTT	CASSPRVGSGGSTDTQYF